These 30 T cell receptor beta chains originate from one sample sequenced in a study of CD8 T cells in ankylosing spondylitis. One entry per CDR3 protein results from TCRdb running MiXCR on the 5' RACE reads. The sample consists of about 240,000 distinct CDR3 sequences, around 8% of them appearing once. The specimen was blood, either unsorted or a sorted T cell fraction (not recorded which). The receptors derive from a female donor with ankylosing spondylitis or in good health (not recorded which).

This clonotype was observed at least ten times. V is TRBV24-1 and J is TRBJ2-1; 7 positions agree with TRBD2. V lost 8 bases to trimming and J lost 7 bases; unmatched junction nucleotides: 13. CDR1 and CDR2 (germline): KGHDR, SFDVKD. The CDR3 spans 15 residues. The CDR3 DNA follows: TGTGCCACCACCCTATGGGGAGGGCCGTGGAATGAGCAGTTCTTC. Its translation: CATTLWGGPWNEQFF.

This clonotype appeared many times. The chain has TRBV19 and TRBJ2-1; D unclear. CDR3 length: 14 residues. Germline V gene data show CDR1 as LNHDA and CDR2 as SQIVND (reference sequence). With 3 bases removed from V and 8 bases from J, the gap between germline ends came to 14 bases. Here the CDR3 reads CASSIQASADEQFF. The CDR3 DNA reads as TGTGCCAGTAGTATCCAAGCCTCTGCCGATGAGCAGTTCTTC. Drawing the rest from reference TRBV19 and TRBJ2-1, the complete variable domain is DGGITQSPKYLFRKEGQNVTLSCEQNLNHDAMYWYRQDPGQGLRLIYYSQIVNDFQKGDIAEGYSVSREKKESFPLTVTSAQKNPTAFYLCASSIQASADEQFFGPGTRLTVL.

This clonotype was counted at least ten times. This chain joins TRBV7-3 and TRBJ2-1, with D perhaps matching TRBD2 (6 bases). Trimming cost V 5 bases and J 9 bases, with 14 bases left between them. The CDR3 sequence is 13 residues long. The germline gives CDR1 SGHTA, CDR2 FQGTGA. The CDR3 DNA is TGTGCCAGCAGCATGGGGGTGGGGGGTGAGCAGTTCTTC. Its protein is CASSMGVGGEQFF.

This clonotype has ten or more counts. The chain employs TRBV5-1 and TRBJ2-7; 9 bases are a match to TRBD2. V lost 3 bases to trimming and J lost 3 bases; unmatched junction nucleotides: 10. The CDR3 covers 16 residues. CDR1 is SGHRS and CDR2 is YFSETQ in the germline V gene. The CDR3 sequence is CASSYSLAGASYEQYF. In nucleotides, the CDR3 is TGCGCCAGCAGCTACTCCTTAGCGGGAGCTAGCTACGAGCAGTACTTC.

This clonotype was detected only a few times. This chain links TRBV12-3 or TRBV12-4 with TRBJ2-5; 7 nucleotides agree with TRBD2. V shed 6 bases and J 4 bases; nucleotides not matched to a gene: 8. This CDR3 is 14 amino acids long. The CDR3 protein is CASRTGLPAETQYF. The CDR3 DNA sequence: TGTGCCAGCAGGACGGGACTACCCGCAGAGACCCAGTACTTC.

V usage is TRBV20-1 and J usage is TRBJ2-4; unclear D gene. The CDR3 sequence is 15 residues long. V was shortened by 6 bases and J by 1 base, with 16 bases between the two germline ends. Germline V gives CDR1 DFQATT, CDR2 SNEGSKA (reference sequence). CDR3 sequence (DNA): TGCAGTGCCCCTGAGGCAGAGTCGGCCAAAAACATTCAGTACTTC. Translation gives CSAPEAESAKNIQYF.

This clonotype occurred many times. The chain carries TRBV5-1 and TRBJ1-2; D not certain. Germline V lookup: CDR1 SGHRS, CDR2 YFSETQ. CDR3 length: 10 amino acids. V dropped 0 bases and J dropped 7 bases, with 1 base sitting between them. DNA of the CDR3: TGCGCCAGCAGCTTGGTTGGCTACACCTTC. Protein: CASSLVGYTF.

Concerning this clonotype itself: An end of the junction does not agree with germline; a read error may underlie this. This rearrangement joins TRBV7-2 to TRBJ2-5; no reliable D call. The germline gives CDR1 SGHTA, CDR2 FQGNSA. CDR3 size: 14 residues. The CDR3, as DNA: TGTGCCGGCAGCCTTCTAGGGTACCAAGAGACCCAGTACTTC. As protein: CAGSLLGYQETQYF.

This clonotype was counted at least ten times. The genes are TRBV4-3 and TRBJ2-3; D is undetermined. The V end lost 0 bases, the J end lost 2 bases, and 9 bases lay between the germline ends. The germline V gene encodes CDR1 LGHNA and CDR2 YSLEER. The CDR3 has 15 amino acids. The CDR3 region has the DNA TGCGCCAGCAGCCAAGATGTGGGGTCCACAGATACGCAGTATTTT. Its translation: CASSQDVGSTDTQYF.

This clonotype has a count of ten or more. The chain combines TRBV5-1 with TRBJ1-1; no reliable D call. The CDR3 runs to 13 residues. Germline CDR1 and CDR2: SGHRS and YFSETQ. Trimming cost V 2 bases and J 3 bases, with 8 bases left between them. The CDR3 region has the DNA TGCGCCAGCAGCTTAGGATCCGACACTGAAGCTTTCTTT. Translation: CASSLGSDTEAFF. The variable domain in full, completed from reference TRBV5-1 and TRBJ1-1, reads KAGVTQTPRYLIKTRGQQVTLSCSPISGHRSVSWYQQTPGQGLQFLFEYFSETQRNKGNFPGRFSGRQFSNSRSEMNVSTLELGDSALYLCASSLGSDTEAFFGQGTRLTVV.

This clonotype has a count of ten or more. V gene TRBV9 combines with J gene TRBJ1-1; weak D call: TRBD1 (5 bases). The CDR3 extends over 15 amino acids. Trimming left V 4 bases short and J 4 bases short, with 17 bases between. Germline CDR1 is SGDLS and CDR2 is YYNGEE. CDR3 protein: CASSPVPGGSTEAFF. The DNA of the CDR3 is TGTGCCAGCAGCCCAGTACCCGGGGGGAGCACTGAAGCTTTCTTT.

The V call is TRBV6-2 or TRBV6-3, the J call TRBJ1-1; 9 bases are a match to TRBD1. This CDR3 is built from 17 residues. Germline values: CDR1 MNHEY, CDR2 SVGEGT. J gave up 0 bases and V 0 bases, and 5 bases lay outside the gene matches. The DNA of the CDR3 is TGTGCCAGCAGTTACTCCCGGGACAGGGTCGTGAACACTGAAGCTTTCTTT. Protein sequence: CASSYSRDRVVNTEAFF.

This clonotype came up many times. The chain joins TRBV3-1 to TRBJ2-2; D not certain. The CDR3 loop spans 13 amino acids. Germline V gene sequence: CDR1 LGHDT, CDR2 YNNKEL (reference sequence). Trimming shortened V by 4 bases and J by 7 bases, and 10 bases separated the two germline ends. CDR3 DNA: TGTGCCAGCAGCCCTGATTGGGTCGGGGAGCTGTTTTTT. Its translation: CASSPDWVGELFF.

This clonotype occurred a few times. The V call is TRBV11-2, the J call TRBJ2-7; D is unresolved. Trimming stripped 5 bases from V and 5 bases from J, with 10 bases between. In germline, CDR1 is SGHAT, CDR2 FQNNGV. This CDR3 comprises 12 residues. CDR3 residues: CASSGSVDEQYF. CDR3 bases: TGTGCCAGCAGCGGCTCGGTAGACGAGCAGTACTTC.

This clonotype appeared many times. The genes are TRBV6-5 and TRBJ1-5; the match to TRBD1 covers 8 bases. The CDR3 contains 17 residues. J was trimmed by 9 bases and V by 6 bases; bases with no gene match: 19. CDR1 and CDR2 from the germline V gene are MNHEY and SVGAGI. CDR3 region: CASRSGQGAGVVRPQHF. The CDR3 bases are TGTGCCAGCAGGAGCGGACAGGGAGCAGGGGTGGTTAGGCCCCAGCATTTT.

This clonotype has a count of ten or more. The rearrangement joins TRBV5-6 to TRBJ1-1; perhaps TRBD1 as D (6 bases). This CDR3 comprises 15 residues. From germline, CDR1 is SGHDT and CDR2 YYEEEE. Trimming removed 1 base at V and 1 base at J, with 11 bases between. CDR3 DNA: TGTGCCAGCAGCTTGAGACCGGGACAGAACACTGAAGCTTTCTTT. This gives the protein CASSLRPGQNTEAFF.

This clonotype was found a few times. The rearrangement links TRBV7-2 to TRBJ2-7; D possibly corresponds to TRBD2 (6 bases). CDR1 SGHTA and CDR2 FQGNSA come from the germline V gene. V was clipped by 4 bases and J by 4 bases, with 14 bases between them. The CDR3 consists of 14 residues. CDR3 sequence reads: CASSSGTLRYEQYF. CDR3 nucleotides: TGTGCCAGCAGCTCCGGGACTCTACGTTACGAGCAGTACTTC. The whole variable domain, filled in from reference TRBV7-2 and TRBJ2-7, reads GAGVSQSPSNKVTEKGKDVELRCDPISGHTALYWYRQSLGQGLEFLIYFQGNSAPDKSGLPSDRFSAERTGGSVSTLTIQRTQQEDSAVYLCASSSGTLRYEQYFGPGTRLTVT.

A few counts support this clonotype. The rearrangement uses TRBV7-9 and TRBJ1-1; TRBD1 matches at 7 bases. V dropped 5 bases and J dropped 6; count of bases not matched to a gene: 6. This CDR3 is built from 13 residues. CDR1 and CDR2 (germline): SEHNR, FQNEAQ (reference sequence). The CDR3 reads CASSSDRVAEAFF. The CDR3 region has the DNA TGTGCCAGCAGCAGTGACAGGGTGGCTGAAGCTTTCTTT.

There are many counts of this clonotype. This chain connects TRBV6-2 or TRBV6-3 to TRBJ1-2; no definite D call. Per germline, CDR1 MNHEY and CDR2 SVGEGT. V was pared by 5 bases and J by 4 bases, with 17 bases between. The CDR3 is made up of 15 amino acids. The CDR3 region has the DNA TGTGCCAGCAGTCGCGGCGGCAGATTGAGCTATGGCTACACCTTC. As protein: CASSRGGRLSYGYTF.

There are many counts of this clonotype. The chain links TRBV12-3 or TRBV12-4 to TRBJ1-5; D is ambiguous. The CDR3 sequence is 13 residues long. Trimming left V 2 bases short and J 5 bases short, with 7 bases between. Written as DNA, the CDR3 is TGTGCCAGCAGTTTAAGTCCAGATCAGCCCCAGCATTTT. Protein: CASSLSPDQPQHF.

This clonotype was found many times. The chain is built from TRBV9 and TRBJ2-3; possibly TRBD1 or TRBD2 for D (5 bases each). With 2 bases removed from V and 6 bases from J, the gap between germline ends came to 7 bases. Germline lookup yields CDR1 SGDLS and CDR2 YYNGEE. This CDR3 spans 12 amino acids. CDR3 loop: CASSVREDTQYF. The CDR3 DNA is TGTGCCAGCAGCGTCAGGGAGGATACGCAGTATTTT.

Many counts were recorded for this clonotype. J is TRBJ2-5 and V is TRBV11-2, with a tentative D call TRBD1 (6 bases). CDR1 and CDR2 (germline): SGHAT, FQNNGV. V lost 5 bases and J 5 bases, leaving 12 bases between the germline ends. The CDR3 is 13 amino acids. The CDR3 bases are TGTGCCAGCAGCCGGCAGGGGTGGGAGACCCAGTACTTC. This codes for CASSRQGWETQYF.

This clonotype was seen at least ten times. The chain employs TRBV20-1 and TRBJ1-1, with 10 bases matching TRBD1. Germline loops: CDR1 DFQATT, CDR2 SNEGSKA (reference sequence). Trimming took 5 bases from V and 1 from J; bases not matched to a gene: 19. CDR3 length: 19 amino acids. The CDR3 spells CSASSRDRGFGNRNTEAFF. The CDR3 nucleotides are TGCAGTGCTTCGTCCCGGGACAGGGGTTTCGGTAACAGGAACACTGAAGCTTTCTTT.

This clonotype was detected only a few times. The chain employs TRBV29-1 and TRBJ2-7; 8 bases line up with TRBD2. V shed 6 bases and J 6 bases; nucleotides not matched to a gene: 7. This CDR3 has 12 amino acids. Germline V gene data show CDR1 as SQVTM and CDR2 as ANQGSEA. As DNA, the CDR3 is TGCAGCGTCCTCCGGGGGGGTGGCGAGCAGTACTTC. It is translated as CSVLRGGGEQYF.

This clonotype has ten or more counts. This chain connects TRBV12-2 to TRBJ2-2. TRBV12-2 is listed as a pseudogene. The CDR3 totals 14 residues. CDR3 protein: CASRSGGNTGELFF. CDR3 DNA: TGTGCAAGTCGCTCAGGGGGTAACACCGGGGAGCTGTTTTTT.

In its sample, this clonotype was seen a few times. V is TRBV7-6 and J is TRBJ1-4; D is unresolved. CDR1 and CDR2 from the germline V gene are SGHVS and FNYEAQ. Trimming removed 5 bases at V and 8 bases at J, with 15 bases between. This CDR3 is 14 amino acids long. This chain's CDR3 is CASSRTAVREKLFF. CDR3 coding DNA: TGTGCCAGCAGCCGGACGGCGGTTCGGGAAAAACTGTTTTTT.

This clonotype has at least ten counts. The chain uses TRBV3-1 and TRBJ2-7; 7 nucleotides line up with TRBD2. The length of the CDR3 is 13 residues. With 7 bases clipped from V and 0 bases from J, the junction kept 3 bases outside the gene matches. Germline V gene sequence: CDR1 LGHDT, CDR2 YNNKEL (reference sequence). CDR3 nucleotides: TGTGCCAGCACCCCGGGAGGCTCCTACGAGCAGTACTTC. Amino acids: CASTPGGSYEQYF.

V and J are TRBV11-2 and TRBJ2-1; D perhaps matches TRBD1 (10 bases). The CDR3 covers 20 residues. Trimming cost V 3 bases and J 8 bases, with 32 bases left between them. Germline V gene lookup returns CDR1 SGHAT and CDR2 FQNNGV. CDR3 sequence reads: CASSLRRDRGLAGARYEQFF. The DNA of the CDR3 is TGTGCCAGCAGCTTGAGACGGGACAGGGGATTAGCGGGAGCTAGATATGAGCAGTTCTTC.

This clonotype was seen at least ten times. The chain uses TRBV5-1 and TRBJ2-1; 10 bases align to TRBD2. V dropped 4 bases and J dropped 6; count of bases not matched to a gene: 10. Germline assignment: CDR1 SGHRS and CDR2 YFSETQ. CDR3 size: 16 residues. The CDR3 sequence: CASSRLTSGISNEQFF. CDR3 in DNA: TGCGCCAGCAGCAGGCTCACTAGCGGGATAAGCAATGAGCAGTTCTTC.

The V gene is TRBV7-9, the J gene TRBJ2-7; D uncertain. There are 16 residues in the CDR3. In germline, CDR1 is SEHNR, CDR2 FQNEAQ (reference sequence). The V and J ends lost 6 bases and 7 bases respectively, with 25 bases between them. CDR3 in amino acids: CASSLRVGLSVEEQYF. The DNA of the CDR3 is TGTGCCAGCAGTTTAAGGGTCGGGCTTTCGGTGGAAGAGCAGTACTTC.